Detailed here is one TCR beta chain. Its antigen is not known. The repertoire was sequenced with immunoSEQ multiplex PCR; TCRdb's copy has only in-frame clones and lacks some. The table lists about 100,000 clones, about 87% of them singletons, with approximately 0.76% in the top ten. This sample was taken from a study of graft-versus-host responses after intestinal transplantation. Turning to the study itself: Recipients were given multivisceral, liver-intestinal, or isolated intestinal transplants. Study outcomes and limitations: Researchers found GvH clones in recipient marrow, and some showed up first in ileum or blood.

Germline-derived CDR1 and CDR2 are SGHRS and YFSETQ. J lost 2 bases, V lost 0 bases, and 3 bases had no gene match. This CDR3 contains 16 residues. The source is a human donor who was the organ donor for an intestinal transplant. The sample consisted of unstimulated CD4+ T cells sorted from spleen or lymph node cells, taken before transplant. V gene TRBV5-1 combines with J gene TRBJ2-7; the match to TRBD1 covers 12 bases. Here the CDR3 reads CASSLAGTGGTYEQYF. The CDR3 DNA is TGCGCCAGCAGCTTGGCCGGGACAGGGGGCACCTACGAGCAGTACTTC.